This TCR beta chain comes out of a study of OX40 agonist ivuxolimab in advanced cancers. Trimming removed 2 bases from V and 6 bases from J, with 19 bases in between. This CDR3 is 17 amino acids long. The germline V gene has CDR1 SGHAT and CDR2 FQNNGV. Sequenced by immunoSEQ multiplex PCR; TCRdb stores in-frame clones only, minus some. The sample records around 11,000 clones, more than 70% being singletons. The material sequenced was CD4+ or CD8+ T cells sorted from blood, taken in a trial of the OX40 agonist ivuxolimab. The V call is TRBV11-2, the J call TRBJ2-2; the D gene is possibly TRBD2 (5 bases). The sequence was collected from an adult with an advanced solid tumor such as melanoma, head and neck, liver or kidney cancer. The CDR3 bases are TGTGCCAGCAGCTTATTTTTTGCGGGTTCGAGGGCCGGGGAGCTGTTTTTT. It codes for CASSLFFAGSRAGELFF.